These 20 T cell receptor beta chains were sequenced from one sample in a study of T cell responses to AZD1222 COVID-19 vaccine. Data came from immunoSEQ multiplex PCR; TCRdb stores just in-frame clones and leaves some out. This table has about 170,000 clones, over 75% appearing once. This material consisted of peripheral blood, taken on day 0 of AZD1222 vaccination. These TCRs come from an adult in good health.

The V and J genes are TRBV18 and TRBJ1-4; D unresolved. Germline CDR1 and CDR2: KGHSH and LQKENI. The V end was cut by 5 bases, the J end by 0 bases, with 13 bases between. CDR3 length: 16 residues. This chain's CDR3 is CASSGMLGATNEKLFF. In nucleotides, the CDR3 is TGTGCCAGCTCAGGGATGCTCGGGGCAACTAATGAAAAACTGTTTTTT.

The chain uses TRBV5-1 and TRBJ1-2; D not resolved. Per the germline V gene, CDR1 is SGHRS and CDR2 is YFSETQ. V was trimmed by 4 bases and J by 2 bases, leaving 15 bases between them. The CDR3 spans 15 residues. The CDR3 sequence: CASSPLDSPNYGYTF. CDR3 in DNA: TGCGCCAGCAGCCCCCTGGATAGTCCGAACTATGGCTACACCTTC.

This rearrangement joins TRBV2 to TRBJ1-2, with TRBD1 matching 10 bases. J was trimmed by 5 bases and V by 6 bases; bases with no gene match: 9. Germline CDR1 and CDR2: SNHLY and FYNNEI. There are 15 residues in the CDR3. The CDR3 coding sequence is TGTGCCAGCAGGATAACCGACAGGGGGCGTTATGGCTACACCTTC. Amino acid sequence: CASRITDRGRYGYTF. The full variable domain, its missing parts supplied by reference TRBV2 and TRBJ1-2, is EPEVTQTPSHQVTQMGQEVILRCVPISNHLYFYWYRQILGQKVEFLVSFYNNEISEKSEIFDDQFSVERPDGSNFTLKIRSTKLEDSAMYFCASRITDRGRYGYTFGSGTRLTVV.

The table lists this clone with a few counts. This sequence joins TRBV3-1 (or the pseudogene TRBV3-2) and TRBJ1-2; D is uncertain. V dropped 0 bases and J dropped 8 bases, with 16 bases sitting between them. Germline V CDR1 and CDR2: LGHDT, YNNKEL (reference sequence). The CDR3 loop spans 15 amino acids. The CDR3, as DNA: TGTGCCAGCAGCCAAGATCTGAGTCTTGCACGGGGCTACACCTTC. Translation: CASSQDLSLARGYTF.

The chain links TRBV7-2 to TRBJ2-1; 12 nucleotides agree with TRBD2. CDR3 size: 15 residues. With V trimmed by 1 base and J by 15 bases, 10 bases remained unmatched. Germline V CDR1 and CDR2: SGHTA, FQGNSA. The CDR3 reads CASSLESASGGARFF. The CDR3 region has the DNA TGTGCCAGCAGCTTAGAGTCGGCTAGCGGGGGGGCTCGGTTCTTC.

The V call is TRBV9, the J call TRBJ2-3; D perhaps matches TRBD1 (5 bases). Trimming removed 1 base at V and 4 bases at J, with 7 bases between. Germline CDR1 SGDLS, CDR2 YYNGEE. The CDR3 sequence is 13 residues long. The CDR3 here is CASSVTGADTQYF. The CDR3 DNA reads as TGTGCCAGCAGCGTAACAGGAGCAGATACGCAGTATTTT.

J is TRBJ2-7 and V is TRBV4-1; 7 nucleotides align to TRBD1. J was trimmed by 3 bases and V by 0 bases; bases with no gene match: 5. The germline V gene has CDR1 MGHRA and CDR2 YSYEKL. This CDR3 has 15 residues. CDR3 bases: TGCGCCAGCAGCCAAGATTGGGGACAGATCTACGAGCAGTACTTC. Residues: CASSQDWGQIYEQYF.

The chain combines TRBV2 with TRBJ1-5; D ambiguous. The CDR3 sequence is 12 residues long. Germline V CDR1 and CDR2: SNHLY, FYNNEI. Trimming pared 3 bases from V and 5 bases from J, leaving 5 bases between. The DNA for the CDR3 is TGTGCCAGCAGTGATACGTATCAGCCCCAGCATTTT. This translates into CASSDTYQPQHF.

The J gene is TRBJ1-2, the V gene TRBV2, with 7 nucleotides matching TRBD1. CDR1 is SNHLY, CDR2 FYNNEI, per germline. The CDR3 length is 15 residues. V lost 2 bases to trimming and J lost 3 bases; unmatched junction nucleotides: 6. CDR3 bases: TGTGCCAGCAGTGAACTGCAGGGGGAAGACTATGGCTACACCTTC. Translating it yields CASSELQGEDYGYTF.

V usage is TRBV6-4 and J usage is TRBJ2-5, with D possibly matching TRBD1 (6 bases). The V end was cut by 4 bases, the J end by 4 bases, with 10 bases between. The CDR3 is 13 residues long. CDR1 MRHNA and CDR2 SNTAGT come from the germline V gene. The CDR3 DNA is TGTGCCAGCAGTGCAGGGGTTGGAGAGACCCAGTACTTC. Translating it yields CASSAGVGETQYF.

This chain uses TRBV28 with TRBJ1-1, with D maybe TRBD1 (5 bases). Germline CDR1 is MDHEN and CDR2 is SYDVKM. The length of the CDR3 is 15 residues. Trimming shortened V by 7 bases and J by 3 bases, and 18 bases separated the two germline ends. The CDR3 reads CASKAPTGGHTEAFF. The CDR3 DNA reads as TGTGCCAGCAAAGCCCCTACAGGAGGGCACACTGAAGCTTTCTTT.

J is TRBJ1-5 and V is TRBV28; D is possibly TRBD1 (5 bases). The V end was cut by 1 base, the J end by 9 bases, with 16 bases between. CDR3 length equals 15 residues. Germline values: CDR1 MDHEN, CDR2 SYDVKM. The CDR3 coding sequence is TGTGCCAGCAGTTTATCGGCGGGGGGGGTTCGGCCCCAGCATTTT. Amino acids: CASSLSAGGVRPQHF.

Written as DNA, the CDR3 is TGTGCCAGCGGGATTGGCTACAATGAGCAGTTCTTC. It yields the protein CASGIGYNEQFF. The J gene is TRBJ2-1, the V gene TRBV28, with D unresolved. The germline gives CDR1 MDHEN, CDR2 SYDVKM. The CDR3 contains 12 residues. V dropped 8 bases and J dropped 3 bases, with 8 bases sitting between them.

This clone is a singleton in its sample. The J gene is TRBJ1-2, the V gene TRBV5-8; 8 positions agree with TRBD1. The CDR3 spans 13 residues. Germline V CDR1 and CDR2: SGHTS, YDEGEE. V gave up 5 bases and J gave up 8 bases; unmatched junction bases: 8. In DNA, the CDR3 is TGTGCCAGCAGTCAGGACAGGGCCCGGGGCTACACCTTC. As protein: CASSQDRARGYTF. Filled out from reference TRBV5-8 and TRBJ1-2, the complete variable domain reads EAGVTQSPTHLIKTRGQQATLRCSPISGHTSVYWYQQALGLGLQFLLWYDEGEERNRGNFPPRFSGRQFPNYSSELNVNALELEDSALYLCASSQDRARGYTFGSGTRLTVV.

The CDR3 sequence: CSASETRSYEQYF. Here the CDR3 DNA reads TGCAGTGCTAGTGAGACACGGTCCTACGAGCAGTACTTC. The chain combines TRBV20-1 with TRBJ2-7; the D is unclear. The CDR3 is 13 amino acids. Germline CDR1 is DFQATT and CDR2 is SNEGSKA (reference sequence). Trimming removed 3 bases from V and 1 base from J, with 10 bases in between.

In this sample, this clone turned up once. V gene TRBV6-5 combines with J gene TRBJ2-1; TRBD2 matches at 14 bases. The CDR3 consists of 16 residues. V was clipped by 4 bases and J by 9 bases; unmatched bases: 8. Germline CDR1 reads MNHEY; CDR2 reads SVGAGI. CDR3 residues: CASSSRTSGGPGEQFF. CDR3 nucleotide sequence: TGTGCCAGCAGTTCGCGGACTAGCGGGGGGCCAGGTGAGCAGTTCTTC.

The chain joins TRBV5-1 to TRBJ2-6, with unresolved D. The length of the CDR3 is 15 residues. V was clipped by 7 bases and J by 0 bases, with 11 bases between them. CDR1 SGHRS and CDR2 YFSETQ come from the germline V gene. The CDR3 DNA sequence: TGCGCCAGCTCTCCCTGGAGCTCTGGGGCCAACGTCCTGACTTTC. Translated: CASSPWSSGANVLTF.

This clone occurred a few times. The sample holds other DNA sequences that translate to the same CDR3. DNA of the CDR3: TGTGCCAGTAGTATCGGACAGGGGAGCTCTGGGGCCAACGTCCTGACTTTC. Encoded protein: CASSIGQGSSGANVLTF. This rearrangement joins TRBV19 to TRBJ2-6, with TRBD1 identical over 9 bases. The CDR3 totals 17 residues. The V and J ends lost 3 bases and 0 bases, in that order; junction bases with no gene match: 3. The germline gives CDR1 LNHDA, CDR2 SQIVND (reference sequence).

The V call is TRBV4-1, the J call TRBJ2-3; no clear D gene. Germline values: CDR1 MGHRA, CDR2 YSYEKL. Trimming removed 4 bases at V and 4 bases at J, with 9 bases between. The CDR3 is 13 amino acids. CDR3 coding DNA: TGCGCCAGCAGCCTTTACGACGCAGATACGCAGTATTTT. Encoded protein: CASSLYDADTQYF.

The rearrangement uses TRBV4-1 and TRBJ1-3; the D gene is possibly TRBD1 (6 bases). This CDR3 spans 19 amino acids. V was cut by 2 bases and J by 4 bases, with 24 bases left in between. Per germline, CDR1 MGHRA and CDR2 YSYEKL. The CDR3 is CASSQSPLMRAGEGNTIYF. The CDR3 DNA reads as TGCGCCAGCAGCCAATCACCGCTGATGCGGGCAGGGGAAGGAAACACCATATATTTT.